A single sample gave rise to the 18 T cell receptor beta chains below, sequenced in a study of cytomegalovirus exposure and HLA in healthy donors. PCR amplification relied on 60 Vbeta primers (plus 13 Jbeta primers). Some clones are missing from TCRdb's copy, which holds only in-frame ones; the method was immunoSEQ multiplex PCR. This sample yields 180,000 or so clones, of which approximately 85% are seen a single time; roughly 10% belongs to the top ten. The sequenced sample consisted of PBMCs. Every receptor here comes from a man younger than 35 in good health and CMV-seropositive.

The chain couples TRBV5-8 to TRBJ1-1, with 9 bases fitting TRBD1. The CDR3 loop spans 13 amino acids. Germline-derived CDR1 and CDR2 are SGHTS and YDEGEE. With 4 bases clipped from V and 4 bases from J, the junction kept 2 bases outside the gene matches. CDR3 loop: CASSVDRGTEAFF. The CDR3 bases are TGTGCCAGCAGCGTGGACAGGGGCACTGAAGCTTTCTTT.

This chain links TRBV7-2 with TRBJ2-2; a weak D match, TRBD2 (6 bases). Germline-derived CDR1 and CDR2 are SGHTA and FQGNSA. Trimming removed 2 bases from V and 6 bases from J, with 10 bases in between. The CDR3 length is 14 residues. The CDR3 DNA follows: TGTGCCAGCAGCTTATTAGGCGGGGCCGGGGAGCTGTTTTTT. Translation: CASSLLGGAGELFF.

The chain recombines TRBV4-1 with TRBJ1-1, with D possibly being TRBD1 (5 bases). Germline CDR1 reads MGHRA; CDR2 reads YSYEKL. This CDR3 is built from 15 residues. Trimming shortened V by 0 bases and J by 1 base, and 9 bases separated the two germline ends. In nucleotides, the CDR3 is TGCGCCAGCAGCCAAGAAGGACACTCGAACACTGAAGCTTTCTTT. As protein: CASSQEGHSNTEAFF.

A few counts support this clone. V gene TRBV7-9 combines with J gene TRBJ2-1, with 10 bases fitting TRBD1. Germline trimming cut 5 bases from V and 8 bases from J; bases unmatched to any gene: 6. The germline V gene has CDR1 SEHNR and CDR2 FQNEAQ (reference sequence). This CDR3 spans 14 amino acids. As DNA, the CDR3 is TGTGCCAGCAGCCTGGGACAGGGGATCGATGAGCAGTTCTTC. This translates into CASSLGQGIDEQFF. Combining the CDR3 with reference TRBV7-9 and TRBJ2-1 gives the whole variable domain DTGVSQNPRHKITKRGQNVTFRCDPISEHNRLYWYRQTLGQGPEFLTYFQNEAQLEKSRLLSDRFSAERPKGSFSTLEIQRTEQGDSAMYLCASSLGQGIDEQFFGPGTRLTVL.

The V call is TRBV27, the J call TRBJ2-2; 8 positions agree with TRBD1. Per germline, CDR1 MNHEY and CDR2 SMNVEV (reference sequence). With V trimmed by 4 bases and J by 6 bases, 7 bases remained unmatched. The CDR3 extends over 15 amino acids. CDR3 sequence (DNA): TGTGCCAGCAGTTCAGGGGGCAGATCGGCCGGGGAGCTGTTTTTT. Translation gives CASSSGGRSAGELFF.

This rearrangement joins TRBV6-1 to TRBJ2-6; TRBD2 might be the D (5 bases). This CDR3 region has 15 residues. With 5 bases removed from V and 2 bases from J, the gap between germline ends came to 10 bases. The germline V gene has CDR1 MNHNS and CDR2 SASEGT. This CDR3 is CASSPGSTGANVLTF. CDR3 coding DNA: TGTGCCAGCAGTCCGGGGAGCACTGGGGCCAACGTCCTGACTTTC.

The chain uses TRBV5-4 and TRBJ2-1; D gene unclear. V gave up 4 bases and J gave up 7 bases, with 9 bases separating them. The CDR3 runs 12 residues. The germline V gene has CDR1 SGHNT and CDR2 YYREEE (reference sequence). The CDR3 loop reads CASSLPQNEQFF. CDR3 DNA: TGTGCCAGCAGCCTGCCCCAGAATGAGCAGTTCTTC.

The genes are TRBV18 and TRBJ1-2, with D perhaps TRBD1 (5 bases). Germline V CDR1 and CDR2: KGHSH, LQKENI. The V end was cut by 6 bases, the J end by 4 bases, with 18 bases between. This CDR3 contains 15 residues. The CDR3 loop reads CASSLLALRGYGYTF. The CDR3 coding sequence is TGTGCCAGCTCGCTCTTAGCCCTAAGGGGCTATGGCTACACCTTC.

This chain links TRBV2 with TRBJ2-1, with D maybe TRBD2 (6 bases). Germline V gene sequence: CDR1 SNHLY, CDR2 FYNNEI. V dropped 9 bases and J dropped 2 bases, with 14 bases sitting between them. This CDR3 is built from 14 residues. The CDR3 is CASPSGEAYNEQFF. The CDR3 DNA reads as TGTGCCAGTCCCTCGGGGGAGGCCTACAATGAGCAGTTCTTC.

The J gene is TRBJ2-5, the V gene TRBV13, with 10 positions matching TRBD1. The CDR3 sequence is 15 residues long. Trimming took 5 bases from V and 11 from J; bases not matched to a gene: 14. CDR1 and CDR2 from the germline V gene are PRHDT and FYEKMQ (reference sequence). CDR3 nucleotide sequence: TGTGCCAGCAGCACTTGGACAGGGGGGGCCATTGAGCAGTACTTC. The encoded protein is CASSTWTGGAIEQYF.

The chain recombines TRBV6-5 with TRBJ2-7, with D perhaps matching TRBD1 (5 bases). Trimming left V 2 bases short and J 3 bases short, with 8 bases between. Germline lookup yields CDR1 MNHEY and CDR2 SVGAGI. The CDR3 has 13 residues. This CDR3 is CASSYTDSYEQYF. CDR3 DNA sequence: TGTGCCAGCAGTTACACTGACAGCTACGAGCAGTACTTC.

The rearrangement uses TRBV30 and TRBJ2-5; TRBD2 is a possible D gene (5 bases). The germline V gene encodes CDR1 GTSNPN and CDR2 SVGIG (reference sequence). CDR3 size: 15 residues. Trimming shortened V by 1 base and J by 2 bases, and 14 bases separated the two germline ends. The CDR3 coding sequence is TGTGCCTGGAGTGCGCGGAGAGGGATTCAAGAGACCCAGTACTTC. This translates into CAWSARRGIQETQYF. Supplemented by reference TRBV30 and TRBJ2-5, the full variable domain reads SQTIHQWPATLVQPVGSPLSLECTVEGTSNPNLYWYRQAAGRGLQLLFYSVGIGQISSEVPQNLSASRPQDRQFILSSKKLLLSDSGFYLCAWSARRGIQETQYFGPGTRLLVL.

This chain's CDR3 is CATSAGGGTIAKNIQYF. The DNA for the CDR3 is TGTGCCACCTCGGCCGGGGGGGGGACCATAGCCAAAAACATTCAGTACTTC. This chain uses TRBV15 with TRBJ2-4, with 8 bases identical to TRBD2. The germline gives CDR1 LNHNV, CDR2 YYDKDF (reference sequence). The CDR3 length is 17 residues. The junction had 12 bases not matched to a gene; V was cut back by 8 bases and J by 0 bases.

This chain connects TRBV30 to TRBJ2-6; D might be TRBD2 (7 bases). CDR3 length: 17 amino acids. Trimming stripped 4 bases from V and 4 bases from J, with 20 bases between. Germline CDR1 and CDR2: GTSNPN and SVGIG (reference sequence). The CDR3, as DNA: TGTGCCTGGATTAAAAGGGGGGGCGTGAACGGGGCCAACGTCCTGACTTTC. It translates to CAWIKRGGVNGANVLTF.

The chain couples TRBV19 to TRBJ1-1; D remains unclear. This CDR3 comprises 13 residues. The germline V and J ends were trimmed by 10 bases and 4 bases, with 16 bases remaining between them. In germline, CDR1 is LNHDA, CDR2 SQIVND (reference sequence). CDR3 DNA: TGTGCCACGGCCGGGATTTTGGGCACTGAAGCTTTCTTT. Its protein is CATAGILGTEAFF.

V and J are TRBV4-1 and TRBJ2-1; D uncertain. CDR1 and CDR2 from the germline V gene are MGHRA and YSYEKL. V was clipped by 3 bases and J by 7 bases, with 28 bases between them. The CDR3 sequence is 19 residues long. CDR3 nucleotide sequence: TGCGCCAGCAGCCACCGAACCCCTTTCTTAACGGTGCCGAAGAATGAGCAGTTCTTC. It yields the protein CASSHRTPFLTVPKNEQFF.

This chain connects TRBV30 to TRBJ2-1; 7 bases are shared with TRBD2. V was pared by 1 base and J by 5 bases, with 11 bases of the junction left unmatched. CDR1 and CDR2 from the germline V gene are GTSNPN and SVGIG (reference sequence). This CDR3 region has 16 residues. CDR3 sequence: CAWSAPWGGNNNEQFF. CDR3 DNA: TGTGCCTGGAGTGCACCATGGGGGGGGAATAACAATGAGCAGTTCTTC.

V and J are TRBV18 and TRBJ2-7, with 9 bases aligning to TRBD1. This CDR3 has 15 amino acids. J was trimmed by 6 bases and V by 4 bases; bases with no gene match: 10. Germline V gene sequence: CDR1 KGHSH, CDR2 LQKENI. The CDR3, as DNA: TGTGCCAGCTCACGTAACCGGGACAGGGTTACCGAGCAGTACTTC. This translates into CASSRNRDRVTEQYF. Full variable domain (missing parts from reference TRBV18 and TRBJ2-7): NAGVMQNPRHLVRRRGQEARLRCSPMKGHSHVYWYRQLPEEGLKFMVYLQKENIIDESGMPKERFSAEFPKEGPSILRIQQVVRGDSAAYFCASSRNRDRVTEQYFGPGTRLTVT.